This TCR beta chain was obtained from a study of blood T cell repertoires in COVID-19. Across the study: Collection of acute and convalescent COVID-19 samples took place in the United States, Italy and Spain. The cDNA or gDNA used as material had been derived from T cells, B-cell-depleted T cells, or PBMCs.

The CDR3 loop spans 17 amino acids. Trimming took 2 bases from V and 2 from J; bases not matched to a gene: 9. Germline assignment: CDR1 SGHVS and CDR2 FQNEAQ. In the authors' workflow: Estimated nucleated cell counts came from reference gene primer amplification. Data came from immunoSEQ multiplex PCR; TCRdb stores just in-frame clones and leaves some out. V and J calls and clone size are those listed in that table; D and trimming were worked out from the DNA. The table shows about 150,000 clones, with approximately 90% occurring only once. Specimen: peripheral blood. This TCR derives from a middle-aged woman with acute or convalescent COVID-19. V is TRBV7-8 and J is TRBJ2-7, with 10 bases matching TRBD2. The CDR3 bases are TGTGCCAGCAGCTTACTTGTTCTAGCGGGAGCCCCCTACGAGCAGTACTTC. Its translation is CASSLLVLAGAPYEQYF.